This T cell receptor (beta chain) stems from a study of blood T cells in healthy people across ages. Points from the study as a whole: Because donor CMV status was unknown, expanded clonotype changes were possibly confounded.

The junction had 5 bases not matched to a gene; V was cut back by 7 bases and J by 3 bases. Germline CDR1 and CDR2: MNHEY and SVGEGT. The CDR3 totals 14 residues. Primed by a sample-barcoded 5' primer and a J-beta primer mix, a second PCR proceeded for 7 to 11 cycles. A template-switch adaptor with 12 random nucleotides tagged each cDNA molecule. TCRdb reanalysed the 5' RACE reads using MiXCR and keeps one entry per CDR3 protein. In the table there are about 730,000 distinct CDR3 sequences, roughly 43% of which are singletons. PBMCs numbering at least 6 million were isolated per sample. About this clonotype itself: The antigen is undetermined.

The chain carries TRBV6-2 or TRBV6-3 and TRBJ2-2; 7 bases map to TRBD2. The receptor was isolated from a woman aged 60-70 years in good health. Material for sequencing was blood. CDR3 amino acids: CASIPGLYTGELFF. The CDR3 bases are TGTGCCAGCATTCCGGGACTATACACCGGGGAGCTGTTTTTT.